The next 30 T cell receptor beta chains were all read from a single sample in a study of cytomegalovirus exposure and HLA in healthy donors. The PCR employed 60 Vbeta primers together with 13 Jbeta primers. Method: immunoSEQ multiplex PCR; TCRdb's copy keeps in-frame clones and lacks some. Of 150,000 to 200,000 clones in the sample, 77% were seen once. The sequenced material came from PBMCs. The origin of the receptors is a woman aged 40 to 50 in good health and CMV-seropositive.

The chain employs TRBV7-8 and TRBJ1-1; perhaps TRBD1 as D (6 bases). V was shortened by 3 bases and J by 2 bases, with 10 bases between the two germline ends. Germline V lookup: CDR1 SGHVS, CDR2 FQNEAQ. The CDR3 covers 14 residues. The CDR3 DNA reads as TGTGCCAGCAGCTTGGGGGACACAAACACTGAAGCTTTCTTT. It translates to CASSLGDTNTEAFF.

DNA for the CDR3: TGTGCCAGCAGCCCGGGGGGAAGGGGGAGAGGGGACACCATATATTTT. Translated, it gives CASSPGGRGRGDTIYF. The rearrangement uses TRBV7-2 and TRBJ1-3; tentative D call: TRBD1 (6 bases). V was shortened by 5 bases and J by 8 bases, with 22 bases between the two germline ends. The CDR3 spans 16 residues. Germline assignment: CDR1 SGHTA and CDR2 FQGNSA. The full variable domain, its missing parts supplied by reference TRBV7-2 and TRBJ1-3, is GAGVSQSPSNKVTEKGKDVELRCDPISGHTALYWYRQSLGQGLEFLIYFQGNSAPDKSGLPSDRFSAERTGGSVSTLTIQRTQQEDSAVYLCASSPGGRGRGDTIYFGEGSWLTVV.

This clone was picked up one time. Other DNA sequences in the same sample also yield this CDR3. The chain joins TRBV27 to TRBJ2-7, with 10 positions matching TRBD2. The CDR3 runs 14 residues. Germline lookup yields CDR1 MNHEY and CDR2 SMNVEV (reference sequence). Germline trimming cut 4 bases from V and 0 bases from J; bases unmatched to any gene: 0. CDR3 nucleotide sequence: TGTGCCAGCAGTTGGACTAGCGGCTCCTACGAGCAGTACTTC. This codes for CASSWTSGSYEQYF.

This sequence joins TRBV11-2 and TRBJ2-7; 8 nucleotides agree with TRBD1. Germline CDR1 is SGHAT and CDR2 is FQNNGV. The CDR3 length is 14 residues. Germline trimming cut 2 bases from V and 4 bases from J; bases unmatched to any gene: 4. CDR3 residues: CASSLRDRIYEQYF. In DNA, the CDR3 is TGTGCCAGCAGCTTACGGGACAGGATTTACGAGCAGTACTTC. Looking up the rest from reference TRBV11-2 and TRBJ2-7 gives the full variable domain: EAGVAQSPRYKIIEKRQSVAFWCNPISGHATLYWYQQILGQGPKLLIQFQNNGVVDDSQLPKDRFSAERLKGVDSTLKIQPAKLEDSAVYLCASSLRDRIYEQYFGPGTRLTVT.

V and J are TRBV27 and TRBJ1-3; the match to TRBD1 covers 9 bases. Losses at the gene ends were 2 bases for V and 2 bases for J; bases not matched to a gene: 4. The CDR3 spans 16 residues. The V gene's germline CDR1 is MNHEY and CDR2 SMNVEV (reference sequence). CDR3 nucleotides: TGTGCCAGCAGTTTACACGGGACAGGGACTGGAAACACCATATATTTT. Its translation: CASSLHGTGTGNTIYF.

The V and J genes are TRBV25-1 and TRBJ1-1, with 10 bases identical to TRBD1. CDR1 is MGHDK, CDR2 SYGVNS, per germline. After removal of 6 bases from V and 6 bases from J, the junction contained 7 bases not matched to a gene. The CDR3 is made up of 14 amino acids. The CDR3, as DNA: TGTGCCAGCAGACCCCCGGGACAGGGGTCTGAAGCTTTCTTT. Its translation: CASRPPGQGSEAFF.

This chain links TRBV19 with TRBJ1-1; TRBD1 aligns across 8 bases. Germline V gene sequence: CDR1 LNHDA, CDR2 SQIVND (reference sequence). J gave up 10 bases and V 5 bases, and 6 bases lay outside the gene matches. This CDR3 is 12 amino acids long. The CDR3 is CASSLRQGRAFF. The CDR3 DNA reads TGTGCCAGTAGTCTCCGACAGGGGCGAGCTTTCTTT.

This clone was picked up a small number of times. The chain links TRBV5-6 to TRBJ2-1, with no clear D. Trimming took off 2 bases at V and 0 bases at J, with 9 bases between the two ends. The CDR3 has 15 amino acids. Germline CDR1 SGHDT, CDR2 YYEEEE. CDR3 bases: TGTGCCAGCAGCTTTAGCAGATCCTCCTACAATGAGCAGTTCTTC. Translation gives CASSFSRSSYNEQFF.

This CDR3 is CASSYSSRAGADGYTF. The CDR3, as DNA: TGTGCCAGCAGTTACTCGAGCAGGGCAGGGGCGGATGGCTACACCTTC. The chain recombines TRBV6-5 with TRBJ1-2, with D maybe TRBD1 (6 bases). Trimming took off 0 bases at V and 6 bases at J, with 17 bases between the two ends. This CDR3 region has 16 residues. Germline V gene data show CDR1 as MNHEY and CDR2 as SVGAGI.

Notes on this clone: The same CDR3 arises from other DNA sequences in this sample as well. The V call is TRBV2, the J call TRBJ1-2, with D maybe TRBD1 (5 bases). Trimming shortened V by 6 bases and J by 0 bases, and 11 bases separated the two germline ends. There are 14 residues in the CDR3. Germline V gene data show CDR1 as SNHLY and CDR2 as FYNNEI. CDR3 sequence: CASSGQGSNYGYTF. The CDR3 region has the DNA TGTGCCAGCAGCGGGCAGGGATCTAACTATGGCTACACCTTC. Variable domain in full (rest from reference TRBV2 and TRBJ1-2): EPEVTQTPSHQVTQMGQEVILRCVPISNHLYFYWYRQILGQKVEFLVSFYNNEISEKSEIFDDQFSVERPDGSNFTLKIRSTKLEDSAMYFCASSGQGSNYGYTFGSGTRLTVV.

V usage is TRBV7-9 and J usage is TRBJ2-2; TRBD2 matches at 15 bases. Trimming at V came to 5 bases and at J to 5 bases, leaving 9 bases not matched to a gene. The CDR3 sequence is 18 residues long. The germline CDR1 and CDR2 sequences are SEHNR and FQNEAQ (reference sequence). CDR3 protein: CASSIQGLAGGRTGELFF. CDR3 nucleotides: TGTGCCAGCAGCATCCAAGGACTAGCGGGGGGGCGTACCGGGGAGCTGTTTTTT.

This clone was seen once. This chain connects TRBV10-1 to TRBJ2-5; tentative D call: TRBD2 (7 bases). Germline V gives CDR1 WNHNN, CDR2 SYGVQD (reference sequence). Trimming shortened V by 6 bases and J by 2 bases, and 16 bases separated the two germline ends. This CDR3 comprises 15 residues. For the CDR3, the DNA is TGCGCCAGCAGGTGTCGGGGGGCCACACAAGAGACCCAGTACTTC. It encodes CASRCRGATQETQYF.

The rearrangement uses TRBV5-1 and TRBJ1-1; no clear D. The germline gives CDR1 SGHRS, CDR2 YFSETQ. The CDR3 loop spans 13 amino acids. Between the trimmed V and J ends, which lost 4 bases and 1 base, there was a span of 8 bases. The CDR3 here is CASSLEANTEAFF. CDR3 sequence (DNA): TGCGCCAGCAGCCTCGAGGCGAACACTGAAGCTTTCTTT. Full variable domain (remainder filled in from reference TRBV5-1 and TRBJ1-1): KAGVTQTPRYLIKTRGQQVTLSCSPISGHRSVSWYQQTPGQGLQFLFEYFSETQRNKGNFPGRFSGRQFSNSRSEMNVSTLELGDSALYLCASSLEANTEAFFGQGTRLTVV.

This chain uses TRBV9 with TRBJ2-3, with TRBD2 identical over 14 bases. The CDR3 is 20 amino acids. The ends lost 4 bases at V and 5 bases at J; junction bases unmatched: 18. From germline, CDR1 is SGDLS and CDR2 YYNGEE. This CDR3 is CASSRPGRLAGGSGGDTQYF. CDR3 sequence (DNA): TGTGCCAGCAGCCGACCAGGAAGACTAGCGGGAGGGTCCGGTGGAGATACGCAGTATTTT.

The chain joins TRBV30 to TRBJ2-7; 12 nucleotides line up with TRBD1. From germline, CDR1 is GTSNPN and CDR2 SVGIG (reference sequence). J was trimmed by 4 bases and V by 4 bases; bases with no gene match: 5. The CDR3 loop spans 14 amino acids. CDR3 sequence reads: CAWTRDRGLYEQYF. The CDR3 DNA is TGTGCCTGGACCCGGGACAGGGGGCTGTACGAGCAGTACTTC.

This clone occurred once. The V and J genes are TRBV5-5 and TRBJ2-7; 9 positions agree with TRBD1. V lost 0 bases, J lost 1 base, and 2 bases stayed unmatched. Per the germline V gene, CDR1 is SGHKS and CDR2 is YYEKEE (reference sequence). The CDR3 totals 15 residues. DNA of the CDR3: TGTGCCAGCAGCTTGGCGGACAGGGGATCCTACGAGCAGTACTTC. Translating it yields CASSLADRGSYEQYF.

CDR3 coding DNA: TGTGCCAGCAGTAAGACAGGAGATCAGCCCCAGCATTTT. It codes for CASSKTGDQPQHF. The chain carries TRBV6-5 and TRBJ1-5, with D possibly matching TRBD1 (6 bases). The CDR3 is 13 amino acids. V lost 5 bases and J lost 5, with 10 bases in between. Germline CDR1 MNHEY, CDR2 SVGAGI.

This rearrangement joins TRBV5-1 to TRBJ1-3; possibly TRBD1 for D (5 bases). The CDR3 is made up of 16 amino acids. Trimming removed 4 bases at V and 0 bases at J, with 14 bases between. Germline assignment: CDR1 SGHRS and CDR2 YFSETQ. CDR3 protein: CASSPSQGVSGNTIYF. The CDR3 DNA sequence: TGCGCCAGCAGCCCTTCGCAGGGTGTCTCTGGAAACACCATATATTTT.

This clone was detected only a few times. The chain carries TRBV19 and TRBJ1-1; TRBD1 might be the D (5 bases). Germline CDR1 is LNHDA and CDR2 is SQIVND (reference sequence). V gave up 6 bases and J gave up 5 bases, with 16 bases separating them. CDR3 length equals 14 residues. CDR3 sequence reads: CASSPPGTRTEAFF. DNA for the CDR3: TGTGCCAGTAGCCCTCCCGGGACTAGGACTGAAGCTTTCTTT.

This chain joins TRBV19 and TRBJ1-1; 8 bases are a match to TRBD1. Germline CDR1 reads LNHDA; CDR2 reads SQIVND (reference sequence). Trimming at V came to 6 bases and at J to 1 base, leaving 7 bases not matched to a gene. CDR3 length equals 15 residues. The CDR3 DNA follows: TGTGCCAGTAGCAGGACAGGGTTGGGGAACACTGAAGCTTTCTTT. Residues: CASSRTGLGNTEAFF.

The chain couples TRBV10-1 to TRBJ2-3, with 12 bases identical to TRBD2. Germline V gives CDR1 WNHNN, CDR2 SYGVQD (reference sequence). The CDR3 is 18 residues long. V was clipped by 6 bases and J by 3 bases; unmatched bases: 13. CDR3 in DNA: TGCGCCAGCAGGACCTCATATGGGACTAGCGGGTGGACAGATACGCAGTATTTT. This encodes CASRTSYGTSGWTDTQYF.

With regard to this clone: Other DNA sequences within the sample encode an identical CDR3. In DNA form, the CDR3 reads TGTGCCAGCAGTGAGGGACACTCTGGAAACACCATATATTTT. Protein sequence: CASSEGHSGNTIYF. V is TRBV2 and J is TRBJ1-3; a possible D gene is TRBD1 (6 bases). The CDR3 has 14 amino acids. V was cut by 3 bases and J by 0 bases, with 6 bases left in between. CDR1 is SNHLY and CDR2 is FYNNEI in the germline V gene. The complete variable domain, with remaining parts taken from reference TRBV2 and TRBJ1-3, reads EPEVTQTPSHQVTQMGQEVILRCVPISNHLYFYWYRQILGQKVEFLVSFYNNEISEKSEIFDDQFSVERPDGSNFTLKIRSTKLEDSAMYFCASSEGHSGNTIYFGEGSWLTVV.

The count of this clone is one. This chain connects TRBV7-2 to TRBJ1-6; D may be TRBD1 (5 bases). Trimming pared 2 bases from V and 10 bases from J, leaving 12 bases between. CDR3 size: 14 residues. Germline V gives CDR1 SGHTA, CDR2 FQGNSA. The CDR3 sequence is CASSLQGILSPLHF. The CDR3 coding sequence is TGTGCCAGCAGCTTACAGGGAATTCTCTCACCCCTCCACTTT.

Concerning this clone itself: The sample contains more than one DNA sequence encoding this CDR3. The rearrangement joins TRBV5-1 to TRBJ2-2; 10 positions match TRBD1. Germline assignment: CDR1 SGHRS and CDR2 YFSETQ. The CDR3 totals 15 residues. V trimming: 7 bases; J trimming: 7 bases; junction bases outside the gene matches: 10. DNA for the CDR3: TGCGCCAGCGGACAGGGGGATAGGGTAAACGGGGAGCTGTTTTTT. This sequence encodes CASGQGDRVNGELFF.

In this sample, this clone turned up a few times. The chain is built from TRBV30 and TRBJ2-1, with TRBD2 matching 10 bases. J gave up 3 bases and V 2 bases, and 4 bases lay outside the gene matches. Germline values: CDR1 GTSNPN, CDR2 SVGIG (reference sequence). The CDR3 covers 15 residues. The CDR3 here is CAWSLRLAGYNEQFF. Here the CDR3 DNA reads TGTGCCTGGAGTCTCCGACTAGCGGGCTACAATGAGCAGTTCTTC.

The rearrangement links TRBV15 to TRBJ1-5; no definite D call. This CDR3 is built from 15 residues. CDR1 LNHNV and CDR2 YYDKDF come from the germline V gene (reference sequence). The germline V and J ends were trimmed by 0 bases and 4 bases, with 10 bases remaining between them. The CDR3 sequence: CATSRDWPINQPQHF. The CDR3 nucleotides are TGTGCCACCAGCAGAGATTGGCCCATAAATCAGCCCCAGCATTTT. Supplemented by reference TRBV15 and TRBJ1-5, the full variable domain reads DAMVIQNPRYQVTQFGKPVTLSCSQTLNHNVMYWYQQKSSQAPKLLFHYYDKDFNNEADTPDNFQSRRPNTSFCFLDIRSPGLGDTAMYLCATSRDWPINQPQHFGDGTRLSIL.

The chain's CDR3 is CASSAYVADTQYF. CDR3 bases: TGTGCCAGCAGCGCCTATGTAGCAGATACGCAGTATTTT. V usage is TRBV11-2 and J usage is TRBJ2-3; D uncertain. Trimming shortened V by 5 bases and J by 4 bases, and 10 bases separated the two germline ends. The CDR3 length is 13 residues. Germline values: CDR1 SGHAT, CDR2 FQNNGV. Combining the CDR3 with reference TRBV11-2 and TRBJ2-3 gives the whole variable domain EAGVAQSPRYKIIEKRQSVAFWCNPISGHATLYWYQQILGQGPKLLIQFQNNGVVDDSQLPKDRFSAERLKGVDSTLKIQPAKLEDSAVYLCASSAYVADTQYFGPGTRLTVL.

The chain recombines TRBV10-3 with TRBJ1-5, with 8 bases that match TRBD1. Germline CDR1 and CDR2: ENHRY and SYGVKD. CDR3 length equals 15 residues. V shed 6 bases, J shed 3 bases, and the junction held 7 bases outside the gene matches. DNA of the CDR3: TGTGCCATCAGGGGAGACAGGGGCGACAATCAGCCCCAGCATTTT. It specifies CAIRGDRGDNQPQHF.

The CDR3 coding sequence is TGTGCCAGCAGCCAGGGGGCCGGGACCGGCAATTCACCCCTCCACTTT. This encodes CASSQGAGTGNSPLHF. The rearrangement joins TRBV14 to TRBJ1-6; tentatively, D is TRBD1 (6 bases). Per germline, CDR1 SGHDN and CDR2 FVKESK. This CDR3 has 16 residues. V was shortened by 3 bases and J by 7 bases, with 16 bases between the two germline ends. Supplemented by reference TRBV14 and TRBJ1-6, the full variable domain reads EAGVTQFPSHSVIEKGQTVTLRCDPISGHDNLYWYRRVMGKEIKFLLHFVKESKQDESGMPNNRFLAERTGGTYSTLKVQPAELEDSGVYFCASSQGAGTGNSPLHFGNGTRLTVT.

The chain uses TRBV11-2 and TRBJ2-5; the match to TRBD1 covers 10 bases. V dropped 3 bases and J dropped 2; count of bases not matched to a gene: 3. CDR1 is SGHAT, CDR2 FQNNGV, per germline. The CDR3 loop spans 15 amino acids. The DNA of the CDR3 is TGTGCCAGCAGCTTTGGACAGGGGGATCAAGAGACCCAGTACTTC. Translating gives CASSFGQGDQETQYF.